The entry below gives a single T cell receptor beta chain sequence along with its context. Its specificity is not known. This sample was taken from a study of cytomegalovirus exposure and HLA in healthy donors. Broader study findings: Some V segments could not be told apart, so they were left out, TRBV6-2 and TRBV6-3 among them. Overall, roughly 170 TCR beta chains were annotated as cytomegalovirus-associated.

Germline assignment: CDR1 SQVTM and CDR2 ANQGSEA. The CDR3 is 12 residues long. With 6 bases removed from V and 4 bases from J, the gap between germline ends came to 12 bases. PCR amplification relied on 60 Vbeta primers (plus 13 Jbeta primers). Clones were read by immunoSEQ multiplex PCR, and TCRdb kept only the in-frame ones, dropping some. The sample has approximately 130,000 clones, 70% to 75% seen once. This sequence joins TRBV29-1 and TRBJ1-1; no clear D gene. The sample taken for sequencing was PBMCs. This sequence was found in a young man in good health and CMV-seronegative. CDR3 sequence (DNA): TGCAGCGTCGACGGACTAAGCACTGAAGCTTTCTTT. It encodes CSVDGLSTEAFF.